This T cell receptor (beta chain) was documented in a study of siplizumab effects on memory and regulatory T cells. The study's findings and limits: Naive T cells apparently outstripped memory cells in diversity and seemed major alloresponse contributors.

CDR1 and CDR2 (germline): MDHEN, SYDVKM. This CDR3 spans 13 amino acids. The V end was cut by 6 bases, the J end by 1 base, with 6 bases between. With respect to this clone: Its target is not known.

TCRdb's table, derived via immunoSEQ multiplex PCR, lists solely in-frame clones and lacks some. The sample shows over 100,000 clones, more than 85% of them seen only once. Source material: CD4+ T cells sorted from blood. The chain is built from TRBV28 and TRBJ2-2; the D gene is possibly TRBD2 (5 bases). The TCR originated in a human donor in good health. The CDR3 region is CASRGENTGELFF. The DNA of the CDR3 is TGTGCCAGCAGGGGAGAGAACACCGGGGAGCTGTTTTTT.